The clone carrying this T cell receptor (beta chain) is a singleton in its sample. Antigen: not known. The PCR had 60 Vbeta and 13 Jbeta primers. The method was immunoSEQ multiplex PCR; TCRdb's version includes in-frame clones alone and lacks a portion of them. The sample has around 150,000 clones; roughly 80% are singletons. The sample comes from a study of cytomegalovirus exposure and HLA in healthy donors. For the study at large: Prior work identified 117 million unique TCR beta sequences in roughly 190 million T cells. Study results and caveats: Later, an analysis showed that TCR beta chains associated with HLA were more clonally expanded than others that were equally common.

The V and J ends lost 4 bases and 6 bases respectively, with 12 bases between them. This CDR3 region has 13 residues. The germline gives CDR1 SEHNR, CDR2 FQNEAQ (reference sequence). The source material was PBMCs. The chain is built from TRBV7-9 and TRBJ1-2; TRBD1 is a possible D gene (5 bases). The source of this sequence is a human donor in good health. The CDR3 nucleotides read TGTGCCAGCAGCTCGTCAGGGTTGGATGGCTACACCTTC. It is translated as CASSSSGLDGYTF.